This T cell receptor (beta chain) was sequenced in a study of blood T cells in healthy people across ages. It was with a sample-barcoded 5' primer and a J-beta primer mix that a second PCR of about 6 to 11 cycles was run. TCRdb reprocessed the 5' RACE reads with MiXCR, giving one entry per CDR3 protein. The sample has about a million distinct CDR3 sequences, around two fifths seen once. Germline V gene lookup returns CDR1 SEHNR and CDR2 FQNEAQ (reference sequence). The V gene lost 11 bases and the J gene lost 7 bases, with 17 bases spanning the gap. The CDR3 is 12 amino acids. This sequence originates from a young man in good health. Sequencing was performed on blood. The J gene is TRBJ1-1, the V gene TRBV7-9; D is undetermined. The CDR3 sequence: CAYRTLESEAFF. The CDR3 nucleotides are TGTGCCTACCGCACCCTGGAGAGTGAAGCTTTCTTT.